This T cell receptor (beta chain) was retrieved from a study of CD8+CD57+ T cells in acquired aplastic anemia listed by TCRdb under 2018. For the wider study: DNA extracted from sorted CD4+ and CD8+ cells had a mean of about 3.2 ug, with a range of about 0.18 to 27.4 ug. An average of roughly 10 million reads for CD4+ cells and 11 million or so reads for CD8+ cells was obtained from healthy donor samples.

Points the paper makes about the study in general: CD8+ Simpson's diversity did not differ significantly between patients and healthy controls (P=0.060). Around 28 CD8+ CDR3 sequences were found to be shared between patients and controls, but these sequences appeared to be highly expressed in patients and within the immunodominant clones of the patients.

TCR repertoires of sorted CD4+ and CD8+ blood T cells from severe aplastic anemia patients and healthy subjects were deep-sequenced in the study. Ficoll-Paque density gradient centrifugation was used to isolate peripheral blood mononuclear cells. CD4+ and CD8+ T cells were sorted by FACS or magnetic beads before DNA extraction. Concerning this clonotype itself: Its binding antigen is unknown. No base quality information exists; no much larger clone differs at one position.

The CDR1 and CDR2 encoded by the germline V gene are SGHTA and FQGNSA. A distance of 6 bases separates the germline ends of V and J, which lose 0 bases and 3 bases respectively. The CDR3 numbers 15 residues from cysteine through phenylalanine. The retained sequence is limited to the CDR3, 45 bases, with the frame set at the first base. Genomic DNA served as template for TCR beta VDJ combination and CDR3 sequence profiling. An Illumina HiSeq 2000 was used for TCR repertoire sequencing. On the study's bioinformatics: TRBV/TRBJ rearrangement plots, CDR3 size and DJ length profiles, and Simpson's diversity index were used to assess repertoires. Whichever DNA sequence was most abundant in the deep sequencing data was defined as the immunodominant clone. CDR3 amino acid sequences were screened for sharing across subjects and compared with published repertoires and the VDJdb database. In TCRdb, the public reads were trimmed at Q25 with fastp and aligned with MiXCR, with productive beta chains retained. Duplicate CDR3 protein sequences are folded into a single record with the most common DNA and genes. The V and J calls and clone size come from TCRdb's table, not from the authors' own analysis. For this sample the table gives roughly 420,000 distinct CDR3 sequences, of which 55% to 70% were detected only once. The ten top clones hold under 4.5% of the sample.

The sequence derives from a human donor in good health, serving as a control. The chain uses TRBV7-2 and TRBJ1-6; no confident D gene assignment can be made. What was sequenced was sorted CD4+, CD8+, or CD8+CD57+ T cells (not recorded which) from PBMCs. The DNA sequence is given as TGTGCCAGCAGCTTAGCGAACAGCTATAATTCACCCCTCCACTTT. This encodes CASSLANSYNSPLHF. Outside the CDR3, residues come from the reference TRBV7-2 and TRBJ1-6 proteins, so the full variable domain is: GAGVSQSPSNKVTEKGKDVELRCDPISGHTALYWYRQSLGQGLEFLIYFQGNSAPDKSGLPSDRFSAERTGGSVSTLTIQRTQQEDSAVYLCASSLANSYNSPLHFGNGTRLTVT.